Detailed here is one T cell receptor beta chain. Its antigen is not known. This sample is part of a study of a mutant IDH1 vaccine in newly diagnosed glioma. On the study more broadly: The initiation of vaccination occurred 4-6 weeks after radiotherapy alone, or with temozolomide cycles. Treated patients were about 60% male, 37.5% female, mean age around 40 years.

Measured with immunoSEQ multiplex PCR; TCRdb has only the in-frame clones, and not every one. The data hold approximately 82,000 clones, with roughly 85% observed a single time. Study-level points and caveats: Pseudoprogression appears to have had no connection to changes in top peripheral T cell clonotypes.

The CDR3 spans 13 residues. Trimming removed 2 bases at V and 9 bases at J, with 10 bases between. Germline loops: CDR1 MNHEY, CDR2 SVGAGI. Specified time point: week 23, last vaccination. With topical imiquimod, each dose of the vaccine consisted of 300 ug of mutant IDH1 20-mer peptide. New astrocytomas of WHO grade 3 or 4 that were IDH1-mutant and ATRX-lost were found in the donors. The genes are TRBV6-5 and TRBJ2-2; D ambiguous. Sequences were derived from PBMCs, sampled from a glioma patient whose treatment included an IDH1 peptide vaccine. The sequence derives from a young man with glioma. Some clones in this sample may be carry-over from other donors' samples. The CDR3 sequence: CASSYDSNRELFF. CDR3 nucleotide sequence: TGTGCCAGCAGTTACGATAGCAACAGGGAGCTGTTTTTT.